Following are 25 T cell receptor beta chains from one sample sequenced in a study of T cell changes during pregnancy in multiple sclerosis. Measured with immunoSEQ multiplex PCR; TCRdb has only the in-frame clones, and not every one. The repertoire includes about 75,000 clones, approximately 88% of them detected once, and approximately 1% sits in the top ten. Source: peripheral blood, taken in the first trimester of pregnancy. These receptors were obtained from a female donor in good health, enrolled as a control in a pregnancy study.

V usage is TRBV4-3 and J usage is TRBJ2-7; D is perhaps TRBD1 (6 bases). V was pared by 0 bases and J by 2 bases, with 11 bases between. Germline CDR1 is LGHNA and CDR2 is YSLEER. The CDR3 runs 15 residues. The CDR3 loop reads CASSQDPGDPYEQYF. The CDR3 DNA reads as TGCGCCAGCAGCCAAGATCCAGGGGACCCCTACGAGCAGTACTTC.

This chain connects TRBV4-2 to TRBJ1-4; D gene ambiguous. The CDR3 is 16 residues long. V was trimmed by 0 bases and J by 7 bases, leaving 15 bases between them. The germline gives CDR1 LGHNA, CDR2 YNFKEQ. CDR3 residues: CASSQDGLGRGEKLFF. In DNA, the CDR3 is TGTGCCAGCAGCCAAGATGGGTTAGGTCGGGGTGAAAAACTGTTTTTT.

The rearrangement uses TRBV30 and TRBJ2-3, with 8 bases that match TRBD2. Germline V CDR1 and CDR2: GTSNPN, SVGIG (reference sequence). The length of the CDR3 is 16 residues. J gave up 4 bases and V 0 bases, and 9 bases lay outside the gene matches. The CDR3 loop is CAWSVGAGEPADTQYF. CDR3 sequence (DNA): TGTGCCTGGAGTGTAGGAGCGGGAGAGCCCGCAGATACGCAGTATTTT. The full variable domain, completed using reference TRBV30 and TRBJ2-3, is SQTIHQWPATLVQPVGSPLSLECTVEGTSNPNLYWYRQAAGRGLQLLFYSVGIGQISSEVPQNLSASRPQDRQFILSSKKLLLSDSGFYLCAWSVGAGEPADTQYFGPGTRLTVL.

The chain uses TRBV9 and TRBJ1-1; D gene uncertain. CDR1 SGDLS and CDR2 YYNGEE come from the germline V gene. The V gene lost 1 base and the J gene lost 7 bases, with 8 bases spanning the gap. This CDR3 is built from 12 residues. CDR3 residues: CASSVPGYEAFF. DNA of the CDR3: TGTGCCAGCAGCGTACCCGGTTATGAAGCTTTCTTT.

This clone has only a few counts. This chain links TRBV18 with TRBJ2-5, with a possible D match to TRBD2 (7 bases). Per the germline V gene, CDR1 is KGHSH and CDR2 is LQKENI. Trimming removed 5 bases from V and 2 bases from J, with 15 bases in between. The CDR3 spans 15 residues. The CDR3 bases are TGTGCCAGCTCATCCCCGGGGGGCCTACAAGAGACCCAGTACTTC. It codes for CASSSPGGLQETQYF.

The CDR3 region is CASGDREGLNQPQHF. CDR3 sequence (DNA): TGTGCTAGTGGTGACAGGGAAGGCCTTAATCAGCCCCAGCATTTT. The chain has TRBV12-5 and TRBJ1-5; the match to TRBD1 covers 7 bases. Germline CDR1 LGHNT, CDR2 FRNRAP. CDR3 length: 15 residues. J lost 4 bases, V lost 5 bases, and 8 bases had no gene match.

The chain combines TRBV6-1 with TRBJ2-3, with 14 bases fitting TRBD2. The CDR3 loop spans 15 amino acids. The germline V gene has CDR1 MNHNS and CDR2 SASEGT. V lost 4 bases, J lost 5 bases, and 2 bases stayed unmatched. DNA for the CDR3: TGTGCCAGCAGTGGACTAGCGGGGGGGATAGATACGCAGTATTTT. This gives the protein CASSGLAGGIDTQYF.

Written as DNA, the CDR3 is TGTGCCATCAGTGTACGCGCGGGGACAGGGAATGAAAAACTGTTTTTT. It specifies CAISVRAGTGNEKLFF. The V and J genes are TRBV10-3 and TRBJ1-4; 9 nucleotides align to TRBD1. Trimming at V came to 4 bases and at J to 5 bases, leaving 8 bases not matched to a gene. Germline CDR1 ENHRY, CDR2 SYGVKD. There are 16 residues in the CDR3.

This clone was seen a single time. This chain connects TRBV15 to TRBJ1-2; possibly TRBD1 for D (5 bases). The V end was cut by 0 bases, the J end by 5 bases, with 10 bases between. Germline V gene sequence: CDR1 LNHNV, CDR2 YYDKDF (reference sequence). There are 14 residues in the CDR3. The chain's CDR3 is CATSRDGGGYGYTF. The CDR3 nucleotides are TGTGCCACCAGCAGAGATGGGGGGGGGTATGGCTACACCTTC.

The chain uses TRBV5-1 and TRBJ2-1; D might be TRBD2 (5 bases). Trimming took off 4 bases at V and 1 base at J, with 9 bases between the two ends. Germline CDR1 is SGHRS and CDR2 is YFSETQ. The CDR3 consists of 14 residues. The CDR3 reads CASSRTLSYNEQFF. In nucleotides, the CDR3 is TGCGCCAGCAGCCGGACTTTATCCTACAATGAGCAGTTCTTC.

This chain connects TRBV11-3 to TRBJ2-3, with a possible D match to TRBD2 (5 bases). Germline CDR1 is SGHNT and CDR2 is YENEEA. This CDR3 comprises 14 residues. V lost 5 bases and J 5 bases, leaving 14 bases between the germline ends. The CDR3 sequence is CASSDRTDLDTQYF. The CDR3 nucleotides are TGTGCCAGCAGCGATAGGACGGACTTAGATACGCAGTATTTT.

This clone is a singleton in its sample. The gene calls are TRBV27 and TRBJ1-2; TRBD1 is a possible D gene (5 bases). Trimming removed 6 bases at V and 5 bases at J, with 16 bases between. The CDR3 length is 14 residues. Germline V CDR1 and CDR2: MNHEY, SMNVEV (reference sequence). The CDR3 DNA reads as TGTGCCAGCAGAGGACGACAGTTGACGTATGGCTACACCTTC. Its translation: CASRGRQLTYGYTF.

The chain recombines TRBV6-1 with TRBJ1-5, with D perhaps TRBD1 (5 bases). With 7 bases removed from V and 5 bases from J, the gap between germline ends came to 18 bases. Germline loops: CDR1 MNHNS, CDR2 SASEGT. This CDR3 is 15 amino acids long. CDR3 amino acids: CASIPRGREDQPQHF. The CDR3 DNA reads TGTGCCAGCATACCCCGCGGCAGGGAGGATCAGCCCCAGCATTTT.

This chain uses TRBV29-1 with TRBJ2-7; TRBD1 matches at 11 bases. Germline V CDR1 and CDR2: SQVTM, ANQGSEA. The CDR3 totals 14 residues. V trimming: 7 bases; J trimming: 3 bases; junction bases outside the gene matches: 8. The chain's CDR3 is CSAKGQGDVYEQYF. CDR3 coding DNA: TGCAGCGCAAAGGGACAGGGGGACGTCTACGAGCAGTACTTC.

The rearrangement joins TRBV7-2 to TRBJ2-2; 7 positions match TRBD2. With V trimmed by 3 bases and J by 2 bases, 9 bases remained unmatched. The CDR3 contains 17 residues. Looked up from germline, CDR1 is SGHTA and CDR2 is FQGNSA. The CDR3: CASSFRLADPNTGELFF. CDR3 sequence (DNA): TGTGCCAGCAGCTTCCGGCTAGCGGATCCTAACACCGGGGAGCTGTTTTTT.

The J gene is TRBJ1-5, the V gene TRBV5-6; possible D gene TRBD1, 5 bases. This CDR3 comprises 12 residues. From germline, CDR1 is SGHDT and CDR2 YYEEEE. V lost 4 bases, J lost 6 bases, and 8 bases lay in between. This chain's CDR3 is CASSQGFQPQHF. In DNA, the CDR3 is TGTGCCAGCAGCCAGGGTTTTCAGCCCCAGCATTTT.

CDR3 sequence reads: CASSFRVVSYEQYF. The CDR3 DNA follows: TGTGCCAGCAGCTTCAGGGTGGTGAGCTACGAGCAGTACTTC. The chain joins TRBV11-2 to TRBJ2-7; D possibly corresponds to TRBD1 (5 bases). In germline, CDR1 is SGHAT, CDR2 FQNNGV. Trimming stripped 3 bases from V and 3 bases from J, with 12 bases between. This CDR3 has 14 residues. The full variable domain, completed using reference TRBV11-2 and TRBJ2-7, is EAGVAQSPRYKIIEKRQSVAFWCNPISGHATLYWYQQILGQGPKLLIQFQNNGVVDDSQLPKDRFSAERLKGVDSTLKIQPAKLEDSAVYLCASSFRVVSYEQYFGPGTRLTVT.

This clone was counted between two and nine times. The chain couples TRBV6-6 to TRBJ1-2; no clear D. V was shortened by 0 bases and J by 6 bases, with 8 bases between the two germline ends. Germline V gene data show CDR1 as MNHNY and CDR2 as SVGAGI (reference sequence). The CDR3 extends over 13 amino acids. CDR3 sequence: CASSYSAGHGYTF. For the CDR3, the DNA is TGTGCCAGCAGTTACTCGGCGGGTCATGGCTACACCTTC.

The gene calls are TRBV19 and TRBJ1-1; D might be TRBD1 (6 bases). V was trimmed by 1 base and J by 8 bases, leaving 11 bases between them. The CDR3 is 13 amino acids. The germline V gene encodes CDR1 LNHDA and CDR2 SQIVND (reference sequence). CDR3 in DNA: TGTGCCAGTAGTATAGCTGGGGGCAGAGAAGCTTTCTTT. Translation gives CASSIAGGREAFF.

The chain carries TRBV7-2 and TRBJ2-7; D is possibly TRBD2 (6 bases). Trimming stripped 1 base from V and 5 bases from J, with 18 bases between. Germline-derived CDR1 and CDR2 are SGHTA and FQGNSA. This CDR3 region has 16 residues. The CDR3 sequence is CASSLDPGPPGDEQYF. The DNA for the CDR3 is TGTGCCAGCAGCTTAGACCCGGGCCCCCCGGGGGACGAGCAGTACTTC.

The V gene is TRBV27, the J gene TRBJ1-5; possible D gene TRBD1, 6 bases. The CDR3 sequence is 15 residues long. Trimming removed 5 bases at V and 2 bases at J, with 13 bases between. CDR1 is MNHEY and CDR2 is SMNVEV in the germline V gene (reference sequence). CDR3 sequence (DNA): TGTGCCAGCAGTCCTCTGGGGGCTGGCAATCAGCCCCAGCATTTT. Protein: CASSPLGAGNQPQHF.

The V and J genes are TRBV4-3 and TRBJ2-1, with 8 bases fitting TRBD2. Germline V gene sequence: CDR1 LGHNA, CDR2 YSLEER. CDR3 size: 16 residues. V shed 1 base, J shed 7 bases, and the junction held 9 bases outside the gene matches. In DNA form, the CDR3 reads TGCGCCAGCAGCCAAGCGTTCGGGCGGGAGGTGAATGAGCAGTTCTTC. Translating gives CASSQAFGREVNEQFF.

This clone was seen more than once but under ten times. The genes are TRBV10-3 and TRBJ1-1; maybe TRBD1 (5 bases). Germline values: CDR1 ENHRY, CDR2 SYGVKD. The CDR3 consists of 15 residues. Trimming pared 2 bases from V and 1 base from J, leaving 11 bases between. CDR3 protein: CAISETAGKNTEAFF. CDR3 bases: TGTGCCATCAGTGAGACGGCAGGGAAGAACACTGAAGCTTTCTTT.

Here the CDR3 reads CASSLGRQTEAFF. The CDR3 nucleotides are TGTGCCAGCAGCTTAGGGAGACAGACCGAAGCTTTCTTT. This chain connects TRBV7-6 to TRBJ1-1; D might be TRBD1 (5 bases). This CDR3 has 13 residues. Germline V gene sequence: CDR1 SGHVS, CDR2 FNYEAQ. The germline V and J ends were trimmed by 1 base and 8 bases, with 11 bases remaining between them. Together with reference TRBV7-6 and TRBJ1-1, the CDR3 gives the full variable domain: GAGVSQSPRYKVTKRGQDVALRCDPISGHVSLYWYRQALGQGPEFLTYFNYEAQQDKSGLPNDRFSAERPEGSISTLTIQRTEQRDSAMYRCASSLGRQTEAFFGQGTRLTVV.

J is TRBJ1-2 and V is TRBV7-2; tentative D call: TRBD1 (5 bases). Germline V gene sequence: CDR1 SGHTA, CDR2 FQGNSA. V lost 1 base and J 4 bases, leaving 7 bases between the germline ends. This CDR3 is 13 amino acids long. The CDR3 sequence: CASSLETVYGYTF. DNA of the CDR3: TGTGCCAGCAGCTTAGAGACAGTCTATGGCTACACCTTC.